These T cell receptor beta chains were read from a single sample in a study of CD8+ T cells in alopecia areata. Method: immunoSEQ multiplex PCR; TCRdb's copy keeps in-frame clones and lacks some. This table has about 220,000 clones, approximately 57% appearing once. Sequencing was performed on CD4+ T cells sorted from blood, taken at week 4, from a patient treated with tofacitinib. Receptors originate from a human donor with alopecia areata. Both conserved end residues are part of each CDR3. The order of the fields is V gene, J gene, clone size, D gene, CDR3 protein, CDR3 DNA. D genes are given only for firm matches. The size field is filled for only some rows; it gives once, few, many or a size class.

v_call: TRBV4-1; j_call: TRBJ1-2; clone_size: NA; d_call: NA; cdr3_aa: CASSQPGRTDGYTF; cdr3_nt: TGCGCCAGCAGCCAGCCGGGTCGGACAGATGGCTACACCTTC
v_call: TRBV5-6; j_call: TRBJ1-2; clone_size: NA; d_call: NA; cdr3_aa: CASSFHGTDGYTF; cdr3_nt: TGTGCCAGCAGCTTTCACGGGACGGATGGCTACACCTTC
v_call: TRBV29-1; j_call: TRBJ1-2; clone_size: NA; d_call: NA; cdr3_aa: CSGSQSNYGYTF; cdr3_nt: TGCAGCGGCTCACAGTCTAACTATGGCTACACCTTC
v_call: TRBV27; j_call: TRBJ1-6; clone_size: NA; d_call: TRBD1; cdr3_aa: CASRGQDHNSPLHF; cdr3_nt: TGTGCCAGCAGGGGACAGGACCATAATTCACCCCTCCACTTT
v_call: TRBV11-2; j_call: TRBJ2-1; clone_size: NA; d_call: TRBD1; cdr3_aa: CASSLGKDRFGYEQFF; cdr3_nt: TGTGCCAGCAGCTTAGGGAAGGACAGGTTTGGTTATGAGCAGTTCTTC
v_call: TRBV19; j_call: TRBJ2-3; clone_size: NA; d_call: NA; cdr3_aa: CASSSHQWDTQYF; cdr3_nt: TGTGCCAGTAGTTCGCATCAGTGGGATACGCAGTATTTT
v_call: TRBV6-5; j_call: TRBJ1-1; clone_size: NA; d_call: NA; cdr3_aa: CASSTRTTEAFF; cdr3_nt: TGTGCCAGCAGTACTCGAACGACTGAAGCTTTCTTT
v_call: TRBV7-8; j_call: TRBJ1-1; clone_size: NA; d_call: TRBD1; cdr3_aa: CASSPGQGSTEAFF; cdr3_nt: TGTGCCAGCAGCCCCGGACAGGGGTCCACTGAAGCTTTCTTT
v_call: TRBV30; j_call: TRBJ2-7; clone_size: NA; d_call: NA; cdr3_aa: CAWSSIANNRYEQYF; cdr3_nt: TGTGCCTGGAGTAGCATTGCGAACAATCGCTACGAGCAGTACTTC
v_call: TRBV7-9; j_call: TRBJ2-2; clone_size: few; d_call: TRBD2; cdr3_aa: CASSFTGGDRNTGELFF; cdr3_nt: TGTGCCAGCAGCTTCACCGGGGGGGACCGAAACACCGGGGAGCTGTTTTTT
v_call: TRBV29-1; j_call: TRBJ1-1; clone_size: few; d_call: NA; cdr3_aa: CSGYDPGTEAFF; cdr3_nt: TGCAGCGGCTACGACCCCGGCACTGAAGCTTTCTTT
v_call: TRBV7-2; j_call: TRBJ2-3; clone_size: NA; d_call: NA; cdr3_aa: CASSLERTASTDTQYF; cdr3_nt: TGTGCCAGCAGCTTAGAGCGGACAGCTAGCACAGATACGCAGTATTTT
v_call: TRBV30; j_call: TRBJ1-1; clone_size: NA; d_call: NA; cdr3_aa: CAWTGRRWTEAFF; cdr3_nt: TGTGCCTGGACTGGGAGGAGGTGGACTGAAGCTTTCTTT
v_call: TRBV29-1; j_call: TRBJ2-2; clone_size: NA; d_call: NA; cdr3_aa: CSLRENTGELFF; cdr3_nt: TGCAGCTTAAGGGAGAACACCGGGGAGCTGTTTTTT
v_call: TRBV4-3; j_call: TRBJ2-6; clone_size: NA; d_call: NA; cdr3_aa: CASSQVGDGANVLTF; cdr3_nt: TGCGCCAGCAGCCAAGTTGGGGATGGGGCCAACGTCCTGACTTTC
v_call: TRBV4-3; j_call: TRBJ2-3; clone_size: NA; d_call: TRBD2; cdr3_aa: CASSQDPAGAHFTDTQYF; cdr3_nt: TGCGCCAGCAGCCAAGATCCAGCGGGGGCCCACTTCACAGATACGCAGTATTTT
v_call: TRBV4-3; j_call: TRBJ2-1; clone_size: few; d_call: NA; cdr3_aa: CASSQQGPSREEQFF; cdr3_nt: TGCGCCAGCAGCCAACAGGGCCCTTCGAGAGAGGAGCAGTTCTTC
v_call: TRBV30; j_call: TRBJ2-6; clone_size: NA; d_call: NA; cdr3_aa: CASTYGVPGANVLTF; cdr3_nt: TGTGCCTCAACCTATGGGGTACCTGGGGCCAACGTCCTGACTTTC
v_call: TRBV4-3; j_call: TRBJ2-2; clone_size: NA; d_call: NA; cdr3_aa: CASSQGAGFVGELFF; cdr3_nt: TGCGCCAGCAGCCAAGGCGCAGGTTTTGTCGGGGAGCTGTTTTTT
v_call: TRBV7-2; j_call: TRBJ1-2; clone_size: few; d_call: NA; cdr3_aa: CASSSEIGGYTF; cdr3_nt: TGTGCCAGCAGCTCAGAAATCGGTGGCTACACCTTC
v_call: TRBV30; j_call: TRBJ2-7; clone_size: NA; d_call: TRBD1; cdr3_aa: CAWSATVGQGFYEQYF; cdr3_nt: TGTGCCTGGAGTGCCACCGTCGGACAGGGCTTCTACGAGCAGTACTTC
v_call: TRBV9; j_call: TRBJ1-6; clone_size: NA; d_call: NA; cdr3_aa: CASSAIDGGNSPLHF; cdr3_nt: TGTGCCAGCAGCGCCATCGACGGGGGGAATTCACCCCTCCACTTT
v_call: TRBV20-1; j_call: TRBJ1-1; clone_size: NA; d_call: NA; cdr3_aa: CSADRGTEAFF; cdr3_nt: TGCAGCGCTGACCGGGGCACTGAAGCTTTCTTT
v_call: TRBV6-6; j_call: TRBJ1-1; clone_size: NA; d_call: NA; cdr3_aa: CASSLLRGETEAFF; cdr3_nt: TGTGCCAGCAGCCTCCTTCGGGGTGAGACTGAAGCTTTCTTT
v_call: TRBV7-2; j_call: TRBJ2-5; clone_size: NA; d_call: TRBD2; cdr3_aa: CASSPQWGGQETQYF; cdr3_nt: TGTGCCAGCAGCCCCCAATGGGGGGGCCAAGAGACCCAGTACTTC
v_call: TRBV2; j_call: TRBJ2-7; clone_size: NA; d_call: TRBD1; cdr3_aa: CASSGGQGYEQYF; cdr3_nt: TGTGCCAGCAGCGGTGGACAGGGCTACGAGCAGTACTTC
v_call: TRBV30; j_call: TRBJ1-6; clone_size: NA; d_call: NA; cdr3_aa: CAWRGGGASHSPLHF; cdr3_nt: TGTGCCTGGAGGGGAGGGGGGGCAAGTCATTCACCCCTCCACTTT
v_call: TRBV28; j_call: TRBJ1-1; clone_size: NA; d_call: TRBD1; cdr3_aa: CASHYGTGNTEAFF; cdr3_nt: TGTGCCAGCCATTACGGGACAGGGAACACTGAAGCTTTCTTT
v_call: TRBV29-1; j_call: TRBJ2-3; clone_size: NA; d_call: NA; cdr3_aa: CSVEWPTDTQYF; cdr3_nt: TGCAGCGTTGAGTGGCCCACAGATACGCAGTATTTT
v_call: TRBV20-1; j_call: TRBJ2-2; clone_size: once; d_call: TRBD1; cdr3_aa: CSVRGLGELFF; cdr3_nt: TGCAGCGTCAGGGGGCTCGGGGAGCTGTTTTTT
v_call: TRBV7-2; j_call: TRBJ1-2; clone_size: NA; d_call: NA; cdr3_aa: CASSPRDLGYGYTF; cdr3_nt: TGTGCCAGCAGCCCCCGGGACCTGGGCTATGGCTACACCTTC
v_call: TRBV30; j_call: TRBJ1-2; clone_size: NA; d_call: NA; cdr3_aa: CAWRGYYGYTF; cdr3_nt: TGTGCCTGGAGGGGCTACTATGGCTACACCTTC
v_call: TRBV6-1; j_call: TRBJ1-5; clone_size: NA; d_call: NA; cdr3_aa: CASSVMVGSNQPQHF; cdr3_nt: TGTGCCAGCAGTGTTATGGTCGGAAGCAATCAGCCCCAGCATTTT
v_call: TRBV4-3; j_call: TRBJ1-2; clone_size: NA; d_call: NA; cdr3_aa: CASSQDVRTDGYTF; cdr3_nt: TGCGCCAGCAGCCAAGATGTCCGTACCGATGGCTACACCTTC
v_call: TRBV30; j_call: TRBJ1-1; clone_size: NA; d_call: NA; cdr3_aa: CAWSAAIRTEAFF; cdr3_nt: TGTGCCTGGAGTGCGGCCATTCGAACTGAAGCTTTCTTT
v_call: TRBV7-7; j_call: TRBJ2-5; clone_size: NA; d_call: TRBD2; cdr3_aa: CASSSLLAGAQETQYF; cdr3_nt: TGTGCCAGCAGCTCCTTACTAGCGGGGGCCCAAGAGACCCAGTACTTC
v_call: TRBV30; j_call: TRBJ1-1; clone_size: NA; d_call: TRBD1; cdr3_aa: CAWRAYPDRAEAFF; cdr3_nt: TGTGCCTGGAGAGCTTATCCGGACAGGGCTGAAGCTTTCTTT
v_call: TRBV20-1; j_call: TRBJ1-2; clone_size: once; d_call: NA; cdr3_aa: CSAADMNGYTF; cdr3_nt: TGCAGTGCTGCGGACATGAATGGCTACACCTTC
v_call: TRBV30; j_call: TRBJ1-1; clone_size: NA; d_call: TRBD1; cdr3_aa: CAWSVGQLNTEAFF; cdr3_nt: TGTGCCTGGAGTGTGGGACAGCTGAACACTGAAGCTTTCTTT
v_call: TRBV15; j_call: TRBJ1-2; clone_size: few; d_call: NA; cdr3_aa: CATSAEIGQLYGYTF; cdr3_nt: TGTGCCACCAGCGCCGAGATAGGACAGCTCTATGGCTACACCTTC
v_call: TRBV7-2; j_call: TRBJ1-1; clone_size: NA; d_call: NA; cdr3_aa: CASSLVYGTRNTEAFF; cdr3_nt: TGTGCCAGCAGCTTAGTTTACGGGACGAGGAACACTGAAGCTTTCTTT
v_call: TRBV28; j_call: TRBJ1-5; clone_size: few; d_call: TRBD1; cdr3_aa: CASSLLLRDRGQPQHF; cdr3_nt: TGTGCCAGCAGTTTATTGCTCCGGGACAGGGGTCAGCCCCAGCATTTT